One sample yielded the 5 T cell receptor beta chains listed below, sequenced in a study of blood T cells in healthy people across ages. The second PCR ran about 6 to 11 cycles with a sample-barcoded 5' primer and J-beta primers. MiXCR was run by TCRdb on the 5' RACE reads, yielding one entry per CDR3 protein. Of 660,000 or so distinct CDR3 sequences listed, 58% were seen once; the top ten hold around 37%. The sequenced sample was blood. These TCRs come from a man in his sixties in good health.

The chain joins TRBV20-1 to TRBJ2-1; 12 bases are a match to TRBD2. V lost 4 bases, J lost 0 bases, and 10 bases stayed unmatched. The CDR3 is 18 amino acids. CDR1 is DFQATT, CDR2 SNEGSKA, per germline (reference sequence). The CDR3 DNA reads as TGCAGTGCTACTCCGACTAGCGGGGGCTCTAGCTCCTACAATGAGCAGTTCTTC. Amino acids: CSATPTSGGSSSYNEQFF.

The CDR3 DNA is TGTGCCAGCAGCCCTAGCGTTAGCTCCTACAATGAGCAGTACTTC. Its protein is CASSPSVSSYNEQYF. The chain uses TRBV7-2 and TRBJ2-1, with D tentatively TRBD2 (6 bases). The J call could be wrong; TRBJ2-7 is a better fit for the DNA end. This CDR3 is 15 amino acids long. Looked up from germline, CDR1 is SGHTA and CDR2 is FQGNSA.

This chain links TRBV20-1 with TRBJ2-1, with a possible D match to TRBD2 (6 bases). The CDR3 totals 13 residues. V was shortened by 6 bases and J by 4 bases, with 13 bases between the two germline ends. From germline, CDR1 is DFQATT and CDR2 SNEGSKA (reference sequence). The CDR3 here is CSAPRLVYNEQFF. CDR3 coding DNA: TGCAGTGCCCCACGACTAGTTTACAATGAGCAGTTCTTC.

V is TRBV3-1 and J is TRBJ2-6; a weak D match, TRBD2 (6 bases). The CDR3 contains 17 residues. Germline CDR1 and CDR2: LGHDT and YNNKEL (reference sequence). V dropped 4 bases and J dropped 0 bases, with 13 bases sitting between them. CDR3 residues: CASSLPGSYSGANVLTF. In DNA form, the CDR3 reads TGTGCCAGCAGCCTCCCCGGGAGTTACTCTGGGGCCAACGTCCTGACTTTC.

Only a few counts were recorded for this clonotype. J is TRBJ2-3 and V is TRBV7-7; perhaps TRBD2 as D (6 bases). The V gene lost 1 base and the J gene lost 0 bases, with 8 bases spanning the gap. The CDR3 runs 15 residues. Germline V gives CDR1 SSHAT, CDR2 FNYEAQ (reference sequence). For the CDR3, the DNA is TGTGCCAGCAGCTTAGGGGACTCTAGCACAGATACGCAGTATTTT. Translation gives CASSLGDSSTDTQYF.